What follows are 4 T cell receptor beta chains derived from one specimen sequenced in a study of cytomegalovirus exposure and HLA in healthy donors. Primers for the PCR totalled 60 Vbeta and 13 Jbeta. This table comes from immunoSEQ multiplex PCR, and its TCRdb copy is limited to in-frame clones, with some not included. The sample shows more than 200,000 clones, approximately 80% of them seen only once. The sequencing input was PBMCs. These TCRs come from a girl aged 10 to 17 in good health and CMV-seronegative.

The CDR3 region is CASSDGTWNQPQHF. CDR3 DNA: TGTGCCAGCAGTGATGGGACATGGAATCAGCCCCAGCATTTT. The rearrangement joins TRBV6-1 to TRBJ1-5; the D gene is possibly TRBD1 (6 bases). The CDR3 is 14 residues long. Trimming shortened V by 3 bases and J by 4 bases, and 10 bases separated the two germline ends. Germline V gene sequence: CDR1 MNHNS, CDR2 SASEGT.

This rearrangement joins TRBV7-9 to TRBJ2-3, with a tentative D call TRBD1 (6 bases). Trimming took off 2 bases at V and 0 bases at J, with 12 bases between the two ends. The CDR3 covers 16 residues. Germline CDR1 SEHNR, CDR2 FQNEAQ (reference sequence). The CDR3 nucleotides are TGTGCCAGCAGCTTACGGCCCAGGGGAAGCACAGATACGCAGTATTTT. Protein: CASSLRPRGSTDTQYF.

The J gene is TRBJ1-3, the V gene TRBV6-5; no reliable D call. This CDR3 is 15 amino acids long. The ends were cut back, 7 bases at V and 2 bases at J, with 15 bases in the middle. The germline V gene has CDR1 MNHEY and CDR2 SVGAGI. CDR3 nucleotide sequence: TGTGCCAGCACGACGGGAGGGTCCCCTGGAAACACCATATATTTT. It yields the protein CASTTGGSPGNTIYF.

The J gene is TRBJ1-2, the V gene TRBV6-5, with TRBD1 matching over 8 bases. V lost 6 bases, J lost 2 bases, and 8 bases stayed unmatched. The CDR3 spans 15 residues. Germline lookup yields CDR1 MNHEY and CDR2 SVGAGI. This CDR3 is CASSPDRGKNYGYTF. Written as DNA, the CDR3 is TGTGCCAGCAGCCCCGACAGGGGAAAGAACTATGGCTACACCTTC.